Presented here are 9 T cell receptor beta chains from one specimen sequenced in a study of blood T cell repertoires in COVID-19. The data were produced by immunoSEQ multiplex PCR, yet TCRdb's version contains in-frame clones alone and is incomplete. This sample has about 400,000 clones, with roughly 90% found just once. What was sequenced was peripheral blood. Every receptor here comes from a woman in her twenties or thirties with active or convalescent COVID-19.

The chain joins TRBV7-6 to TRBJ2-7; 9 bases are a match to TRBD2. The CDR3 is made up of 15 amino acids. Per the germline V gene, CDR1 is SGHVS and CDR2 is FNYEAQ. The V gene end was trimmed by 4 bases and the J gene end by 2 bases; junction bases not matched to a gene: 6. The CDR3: CASSSDSGGPYEQYF. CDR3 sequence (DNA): TGTGCCAGCAGCTCAGATAGCGGGGGCCCCTACGAGCAGTACTTC.

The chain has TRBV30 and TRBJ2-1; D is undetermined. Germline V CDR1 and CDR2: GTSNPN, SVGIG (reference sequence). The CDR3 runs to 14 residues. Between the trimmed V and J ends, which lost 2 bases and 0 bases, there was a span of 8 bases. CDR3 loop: CAWSYKSSYNEQFF. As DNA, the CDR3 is TGTGCCTGGAGTTACAAAAGCTCCTACAATGAGCAGTTCTTC.

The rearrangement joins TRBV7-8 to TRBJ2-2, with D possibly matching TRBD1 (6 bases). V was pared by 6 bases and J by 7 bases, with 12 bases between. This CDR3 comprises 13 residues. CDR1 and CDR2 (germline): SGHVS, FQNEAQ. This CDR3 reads CASRSTGFGELFF. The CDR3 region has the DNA TGTGCCAGCAGGTCTACAGGGTTCGGGGAGCTGTTTTTT.

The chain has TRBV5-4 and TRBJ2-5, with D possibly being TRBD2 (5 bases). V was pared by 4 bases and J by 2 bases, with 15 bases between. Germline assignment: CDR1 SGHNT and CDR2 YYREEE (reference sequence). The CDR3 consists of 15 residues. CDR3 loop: CASSPRAAAQETQYF. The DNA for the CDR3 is TGTGCCAGCAGCCCTCGAGCGGCAGCTCAAGAGACCCAGTACTTC.

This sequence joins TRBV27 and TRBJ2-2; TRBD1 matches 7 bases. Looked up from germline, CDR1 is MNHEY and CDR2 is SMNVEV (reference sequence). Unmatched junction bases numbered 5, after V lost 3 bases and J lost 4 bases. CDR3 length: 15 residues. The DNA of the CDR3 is TGTGCCAGCAGTTTCTGGGCAGGGGGCACCGGGGAGCTGTTTTTT. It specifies CASSFWAGGTGELFF.

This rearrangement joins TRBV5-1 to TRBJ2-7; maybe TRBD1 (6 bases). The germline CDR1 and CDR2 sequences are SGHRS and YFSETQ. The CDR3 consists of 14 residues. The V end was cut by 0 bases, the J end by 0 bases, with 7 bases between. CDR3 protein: CASSLGQASYEQYF. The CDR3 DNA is TGCGCCAGCAGCTTGGGACAGGCCTCCTACGAGCAGTACTTC. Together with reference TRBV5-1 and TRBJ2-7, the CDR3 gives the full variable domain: KAGVTQTPRYLIKTRGQQVTLSCSPISGHRSVSWYQQTPGQGLQFLFEYFSETQRNKGNFPGRFSGRQFSNSRSEMNVSTLELGDSALYLCASSLGQASYEQYFGPGTRLTVT.

The CDR3 reads CAWSFKRTEAFF. CDR3 sequence (DNA): TGTGCCTGGAGTTTTAAGCGCACTGAAGCTTTCTTT. The chain links TRBV30 to TRBJ1-1; D gene uncertain. The V gene lost 2 bases and the J gene lost 4 bases, with 8 bases spanning the gap. This CDR3 has 12 amino acids. Germline V gene lookup returns CDR1 GTSNPN and CDR2 SVGIG (reference sequence).

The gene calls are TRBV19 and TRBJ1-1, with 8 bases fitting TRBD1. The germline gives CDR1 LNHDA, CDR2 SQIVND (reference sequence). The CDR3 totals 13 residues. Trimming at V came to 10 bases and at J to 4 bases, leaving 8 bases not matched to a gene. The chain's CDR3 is CATNDRGPTEAFF. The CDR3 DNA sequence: TGTGCCACCAACGACAGGGGCCCCACTGAAGCTTTCTTT.

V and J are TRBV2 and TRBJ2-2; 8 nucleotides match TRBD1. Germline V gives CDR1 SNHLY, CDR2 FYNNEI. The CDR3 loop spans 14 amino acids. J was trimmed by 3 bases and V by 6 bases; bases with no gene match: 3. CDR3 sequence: CASSVTGDTGELFF. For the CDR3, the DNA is TGTGCCAGCAGCGTGACAGGGGACACCGGGGAGCTGTTTTTT.